The 10 T cell receptor beta chains in this list originate from one sample, sequenced in a study of CD8+ T cells in alopecia areata (dated by TCRdb to the late 2010s). The protocol used for the library was the immunoSEQ multiplex PCR assay. To provide template for TCR sequencing, every sample had RNA extracted and reverse transcribed into cDNA. TCRdb provides this immuneACCESS table in a form limited to in-frame rearrangements. Some clones are lacking; in checked studies, under half of them reflect an unresolved V gene, and why the rest are absent is not known. A total of about 200,000 clones appear in this sample, about three fifths of them only once. The ten largest clones add up to roughly 5.8% of the sample. This specimen's time point label, interpreted: roughly 26 weeks on oral tofacitinib. In light of the paper, this sample's treatment or condition label describes: oral pan-JAK inhibitor, 5-10 mg twice daily.

This sample comprised CD4+ T cells sorted from blood, obtained at week 24, from a patient treated with tofacitinib. These receptor sequences come from a human donor with alopecia areata.

The rearrangement links TRBV2 to TRBJ1-5; D remains ambiguous. Trimming left V 4 bases short and J 9 bases short, with 10 bases between. The CDR3 runs to 12 residues. CDR1 is SNHLY and CDR2 is FYNNEI in the germline V gene. CDR3 nucleotides: TGTGCCAGCAGTGGGGCGGGCCCGCCCCAGCATTTT. It encodes CASSGAGPPQHF.

This chain joins TRBV27 and TRBJ1-5; TRBD1 agrees at 8 bases. Germline trimming cut 2 bases from V and 6 bases from J; bases unmatched to any gene: 6. Per the germline V gene, CDR1 is MNHEY and CDR2 is SMNVEV (reference sequence). CDR3 length: 15 residues. Here the CDR3 reads CASSLAAGGLQPQHF. The DNA of the CDR3 is TGTGCCAGCAGTTTAGCGGCAGGGGGCCTTCAGCCCCAGCATTTT.

The rearrangement uses TRBV7-6 and TRBJ2-7; 12 bases match TRBD2. The junction had 5 bases not matched to a gene; V was cut back by 5 bases and J by 3 bases. The CDR3 runs 15 residues. Germline V gene sequence: CDR1 SGHVS, CDR2 FNYEAQ. The CDR3 region is CASSPGLAGHYEQYF. CDR3 nucleotides: TGTGCCAGCAGCCCCGGACTAGCGGGGCACTACGAGCAGTACTTC.

This chain links TRBV27 with TRBJ2-4; no firm D call. CDR1 is MNHEY, CDR2 SMNVEV, per germline (reference sequence). The CDR3 loop spans 19 amino acids. V gave up 0 bases and J gave up 0 bases, with 18 bases separating them. This chain's CDR3 is CASSLSFPQGLLAKNIQYF. The CDR3 bases are TGTGCCAGCAGTTTATCGTTCCCTCAAGGCCTCCTAGCCAAAAACATTCAGTACTTC.

V and J are TRBV30 and TRBJ2-5; 16 bases are shared with TRBD2. The CDR3 contains 17 residues. V shed 4 bases, J shed 4 bases, and the junction held 9 bases outside the gene matches. Germline loops: CDR1 GTSNPN, CDR2 SVGIG (reference sequence). For the CDR3, the DNA is TGTGCCTGGACTCCGGGACTAGCGGGAGGGCCTGGAGAGACCCAGTACTTC. Translating gives CAWTPGLAGGPGETQYF.

V usage is TRBV7-2 and J usage is TRBJ2-1, with D perhaps matching TRBD1 or TRBD2 (5 bases each). Per the germline V gene, CDR1 is SGHTA and CDR2 is FQGNSA. The CDR3 covers 13 residues. Trimming pared 1 base from V and 8 bases from J, leaving 9 bases between. CDR3 protein: CASSLVGVDEQFF. The CDR3 coding sequence is TGTGCCAGCAGCTTAGTGGGGGTAGATGAGCAGTTCTTC. The full variable domain, completed using reference TRBV7-2 and TRBJ2-1, is GAGVSQSPSNKVTEKGKDVELRCDPISGHTALYWYRQSLGQGLEFLIYFQGNSAPDKSGLPSDRFSAERTGGSVSTLTIQRTQQEDSAVYLCASSLVGVDEQFFGPGTRLTVL.

The chain uses TRBV5-1 and TRBJ1-6; no reliable D call. Trimming cost V 0 bases and J 14 bases, with 15 bases left between them. The CDR3 has 14 amino acids. Germline CDR1 is SGHRS and CDR2 is YFSETQ. CDR3 sequence reads: CASSLEFTGGTLHF. CDR3 DNA: TGCGCCAGCAGCTTGGAATTTACGGGTGGGACCCTCCACTTT.

The V and J genes are TRBV5-4 and TRBJ2-1, with D possibly matching TRBD1 (5 bases). The V gene's germline CDR1 is SGHNT and CDR2 YYREEE (reference sequence). The ends were cut back, 5 bases at V and 7 bases at J, with 10 bases in the middle. The CDR3 sequence is 12 residues long. CDR3 protein: CASSGRVNEQFF. The CDR3 nucleotides are TGTGCCAGCAGTGGCAGGGTGAATGAGCAGTTCTTC.

This clone was found a few times. This chain uses TRBV18 with TRBJ1-2, with 7 bases matching TRBD1. The V segment lost 3 bases and the J segment 4 bases; nucleotides outside the gene matches: 8. The CDR3 has 15 residues. CDR1 and CDR2 from the germline V gene are KGHSH and LQKENI. The CDR3 DNA reads as TGTGCCAGCTCACCGCCGACAGGGAGCGGCTATGGCTACACCTTC. This encodes CASSPPTGSGYGYTF.

The chain recombines TRBV7-9 with TRBJ2-7; 13 bases are a match to TRBD2. Germline V gene data show CDR1 as SEHNR and CDR2 as FQNEAQ (reference sequence). The V gene end was trimmed by 6 bases and the J gene end by 6 bases; junction bases not matched to a gene: 17. This CDR3 is built from 18 residues. This CDR3 reads CASSRLAGGLPQIVEQYF. CDR3 nucleotide sequence: TGTGCCAGCAGTCGACTAGCGGGGGGTCTGCCCCAGATTGTCGAGCAGTACTTC.